A selection of T cell receptor beta chains follows, all from one sample in a study of blood T cell repertoires in COVID-19. The method was immunoSEQ multiplex PCR; TCRdb's version includes in-frame clones alone and lacks a portion of them. This sample yields around 80,000 clones, of which 70% to 80% are seen a single time; over 5.5% belongs to the top ten. The sequenced sample was peripheral blood. Receptors were obtained from a man aged 50-59 years with active or convalescent COVID-19. The CDR3 runs from the conserved cysteine through the conserved F or W. Each record gives: clone size, V gene, D gene, J gene, CDR3 DNA, CDR3 protein. The D gene is left open where the match is weak. Clone size is shown for a subset of rows, as once, few, many or a class of expanded clone.

>.|TRBV11-3|TRBD2|TRBJ2-2
TGTGCCAGCAGCCGGGGTAGACTAGCGGGCGGGAACACCGGGGAGCTGTTTTTT
CASSRGRLAGGNTGELFF
>few|TRBV3-1/TRBV3-2|.|TRBJ2-7
TGTGCCAGCAGCCTCGCCCAGTCCTACGAGCAGTACTTC
CASSLAQSYEQYF
>.|TRBV19|.|TRBJ1-4
TGTGCCAGTAGTCCTCGCGGCCGGGGGATAACTAATGAAAAACTGTTTTTT
CASSPRGRGITNEKLFF
>few|TRBV12-3/TRBV12-4|.|TRBJ1-2
TGTGCCAGCGCTGGGGGGGGGCTAGGTGGCTACACCTTC
CASAGGGLGGYTF
>few|TRBV12-3/TRBV12-4|.|TRBJ1-1
TGTGCCAGCACCCGCGGGGGGCGTTCTGAAGCTTTCTTT
CASTRGGRSEAFF
>.|TRBV3-1/TRBV3-2|TRBD1|TRBJ2-7
TGTGCCAGCAGCCTGGGACAGACTGCCTACGAGCAGTACTTC
CASSLGQTAYEQYF
>.|TRBV6-2/TRBV6-3|.|TRBJ2-5
TGTGCCAGCAGTTCAGTTTATTTGGAGACCCAGTACTTC
CASSSVYLETQYF
>.|TRBV7-8|TRBD1|TRBJ1-2
TGTGCCAGCAGCTTAAGAGATGACAGGGGCCATGGCTACACCTTC
CASSLRDDRGHGYTF
>.|TRBV10-3|TRBD2|TRBJ2-5
TGTGCCATCAGTGAGTCGAGAGCGGGGGCGGAGGGGACCCAGTACTTC
CAISESRAGAEGTQYF
>.|TRBV12-5|TRBD2|TRBJ2-1
TGTGCTAGTGGCCGGACTAGCGGGGGCTACAATGAGCAGTTCTTC
CASGRTSGGYNEQFF
>.|TRBV6-4|TRBD1|TRBJ1-2
TGTGCCAGCAGTGACGGGACAGGGTCAGGCTACACCTTC
CASSDGTGSGYTF
>.|TRBV7-3|.|TRBJ1-5
TGTGCCAGCAGCTCTATCGGGGGAGGCAATCAGCCCCAGCATTTT
CASSSIGGGNQPQHF
>.|TRBV11-3|TRBD1|TRBJ2-2
TGTGCCAGCAGCGGAAGGTGGACAGGGGGCTCGGACGGGGAGCTGTTTTTT
CASSGRWTGGSDGELFF
>few|TRBV19|.|TRBJ1-2
TGTGCCAGTAGCCAGGGGAATTCGATTTTCCTGAACTATGGCTACACCTTC
CASSQGNSIFLNYGYTF
>.|TRBV7-2|TRBD2|TRBJ2-1
TGTGCCAGCAGCTTAGATTGGCTAGCGGGGTATAATGAGCAGTTCTTC
CASSLDWLAGYNEQFF
>.|TRBV5-1|TRBD1|TRBJ1-2
TGCGCCAGCAGCCCGGACAGGGGTGGCTACACCTTC
CASSPDRGGYTF
>.|TRBV5-4|.|TRBJ2-2
TGTGCCAGCAGCCTTATCGCCGCCACAGCCGGGGAGCTGTTTTTT
CASSLIAATAGELFF
>.|TRBV4-3|.|TRBJ1-1
TGCGCCAGCAGCCAAGGAAACCAGGGGTGGACTGAAGCTTTCTTT
CASSQGNQGWTEAFF
>once|TRBV19|TRBD1|TRBJ1-1
TGTGCCAGTAGTATACGGTGGGGACAGGGGTCCACTGAAGCTTTCTTT
CASSIRWGQGSTEAFF
>many|TRBV6-1|.|TRBJ2-4
TGTGCCAGCAGTGATGCGGCAAGGGGGATTCAGTACTTC
CASSDAARGIQYF
>medium-sized|TRBV5-8|.|TRBJ1-6
TGTGCCAGCAAGACGGGGAGAGTTTCACCCCTCCACTTT
CASKTGRVSPLHF
>.|TRBV7-2|.|TRBJ2-3
TGTGCCAGCAGCTTAGGGTGGAGTCCTACAGATACGCAGTATTTT
CASSLGWSPTDTQYF
>.|TRBV5-1|.|TRBJ2-7
TGCGCCAGCAGCCCTTTTAGCGGAGCTTACGAGCAGTACTTC
CASSPFSGAYEQYF
>.|TRBV27|TRBD2|TRBJ2-2
TGTGCCAGCAGTCCCCGGGAGGCCACCGGGGAGCTGTTTTTT
CASSPREATGELFF
>.|TRBV5-1|.|TRBJ2-3
TGCGCCAGCAGCTTGGGCACGGGGTGGGATACGCAGTATTTT
CASSLGTGWDTQYF
>.|TRBV3-1/TRBV3-2|TRBD1|TRBJ1-1
TGTGCCAGCAGCCAAGGACAGGGAGGTGGCACTGAAGCTTTCTTT
CASSQGQGGGTEAFF
>.|TRBV3-1/TRBV3-2|.|TRBJ2-1
TGTGCCAGCAGCCCACGGGGGGCAGAGAATGAGCAGTTCTTC
CASSPRGAENEQFF
>.|TRBV19|TRBD1|TRBJ1-1
TGTGCCAGTAGTATAGGGGACAGGGTTACTGAAGCTTTCTTT
CASSIGDRVTEAFF
>.|TRBV7-2|TRBD2|TRBJ2-5
TGTGCCAGCAGCTTAAGGTCTAGCGGGGGGGAGGAGACCCAGTACTTC
CASSLRSSGGEETQYF
>.|TRBV5-8|.|TRBJ1-2
TGTGCCAGCAGCTGGGGGACACAAGGGGACTATGGCTACACCTTC
CASSWGTQGDYGYTF
>.|TRBV10-3|.|TRBJ1-1
TGTGCCATCAGTGAGTCGTTAATAGAGAACACTGAAGCTTTCTTT
CAISESLIENTEAFF
>.|TRBV3-1/TRBV3-2|.|TRBJ2-3
TGTGCCAGCGATAACGGGGGCACAGATACGCAGTATTTT
CASDNGGTDTQYF
>.|TRBV27|TRBD2|TRBJ2-1
TGTGCCAGCTTGTCTAGCGGGTACAATGAGCAGTTCTTC
CASLSSGYNEQFF
>once|TRBV10-2|TRBD1|TRBJ2-7
TGCGCCAGCAGTGATGATTGGGACAGGGGTCCCTACGAGCAGTACTTC
CASSDDWDRGPYEQYF
>.|TRBV5-8|TRBD1|TRBJ1-2
TGTGCCAGCAGCTCGAAGGACAGGAGGGAAGGCGGCTACACCTTC
CASSSKDRREGGYTF
>.|TRBV9|.|TRBJ2-5
TGTGCCAGCAGCGTAACCCCTAGCCAAGAGACCCAGTACTTC
CASSVTPSQETQYF
>few|TRBV30|.|TRBJ1-2
TGTGCCTGGAGGGAAGGGGGCTATGGCTACACCTTC
CAWREGGYGYTF
>.|TRBV30|TRBD1|TRBJ1-6
TGTGCCTGGAGTCAGACAGGGGGCTGGGAAGGATCACCCCTCCACTTT
CAWSQTGGWEGSPLHF
>once|TRBV19|TRBD2|TRBJ2-1
TGTGCCAGTGGCCAGCGGGGTGTCAATGAGCAGTTCTTC
CASGQRGVNEQFF
>.|TRBV14|.|TRBJ2-3
TGTGCCAGCAGCCAGGGGACTGCTAGCACAGATACGCAGTATTTT
CASSQGTASTDTQYF
>.|TRBV21-1|.|TRBJ2-1
TGTGCCAGCGCTAAGTCCCATGTAGCGGGAACCTACAATGAGCAGTTCTTC
CASAKSHVAGTYNEQFF
>.|TRBV7-2|TRBD1|TRBJ1-1
TGTGCCAGCAGCTCACTAGGGGGCGCGACTGAAGCTTTCTTT
CASSSLGGATEAFF
>.|TRBV19|TRBD1|TRBJ2-7
TGTGCCAGTAGGACAGGGGCGGACGAGCAGTACTTC
CASRTGADEQYF
>.|TRBV3-1/TRBV3-2|TRBD1|TRBJ2-7
TGTGCCAGCAGCCGACAGACAGGGACCCCCTACGAGCAGTACTTC
CASSRQTGTPYEQYF
>.|TRBV7-3|.|TRBJ2-3
TGTGCCAGCAGCACAGGGCGGGGGCGCACAGATACGCAGTATTTT
CASSTGRGRTDTQYF
>.|TRBV10-3|.|TRBJ2-7
TGTGCCATCGGCGGTTCCGTCGAGCAGTACTTC
CAIGGSVEQYF